These 12 T cell receptor beta chains share one sample of origin, sequenced in a study of CD8+ T cells in alopecia areata. In each case, RNA was isolated and then reverse transcribed into cDNA as the sequencing template. Assay used: immunoSEQ multiplex PCR; TCRdb lists only in-frame clones, some missing. The sample lists over 100,000 clones, roughly 50% seen once, with less than 15% in the top ten. This sample's treatment: oral pan-JAK inhibitor, 5-10 mg twice daily. This material consisted of CD8+ T cells sorted from blood, taken at week 24, from a patient treated with tofacitinib. The receptors here all came from a human donor with alopecia areata.

In its sample, this clone was seen a few times. The rearrangement links TRBV11-2 to TRBJ2-4, with TRBD1 as a possible D gene (6 bases). Germline CDR1 is SGHAT and CDR2 is FQNNGV. V lost 2 bases and J 6 bases, leaving 8 bases between the germline ends. This CDR3 has 13 amino acids. CDR3 DNA: TGTGCCAGCAGCTTAACAGGGCCAAACATTCAGTACTTC. Translating gives CASSLTGPNIQYF.

The chain combines TRBV27 with TRBJ2-1; 9 nucleotides agree with TRBD2. V shed 2 bases, J shed 6 bases, and the junction held 8 bases outside the gene matches. The germline CDR1 and CDR2 sequences are MNHEY and SMNVEV (reference sequence). The CDR3 is 16 amino acids. CDR3 DNA sequence: TGTGCCAGCAGTTTACTGCTTAGCGGGGGTCCCAATGAGCAGTTCTTC. This sequence encodes CASSLLLSGGPNEQFF.

The chain links TRBV27 to TRBJ2-3; 8 nucleotides align to TRBD1. This CDR3 comprises 17 residues. Germline CDR1 and CDR2: MNHEY and SMNVEV (reference sequence). V gave up 3 bases and J gave up 2 bases; unmatched junction bases: 10. DNA of the CDR3: TGTGCCAGCAGTTTTGACAGGGGAATGGCCTACACAGATACGCAGTATTTT. This translates into CASSFDRGMAYTDTQYF.

The V call is TRBV27, the J call TRBJ2-3; 8 nucleotides line up with TRBD2. Germline V gene data show CDR1 as MNHEY and CDR2 as SMNVEV (reference sequence). CDR3 length: 15 amino acids. J was trimmed by 9 bases and V by 1 base; bases with no gene match: 9. Here the CDR3 DNA reads TGTGCCAGCAGTTTATGGACTAGCAGTGGGGGGACGCAGTATTTT. Protein product: CASSLWTSSGGTQYF.

The V gene is TRBV11-2, the J gene TRBJ2-7; D not certain. The CDR3 totals 14 residues. The germline gives CDR1 SGHAT, CDR2 FQNNGV. With 5 bases removed from V and 3 bases from J, the gap between germline ends came to 14 bases. CDR3 DNA: TGTGCCAGCAGCCCTCTCATGCGGATCTACGAGCAGTACTTC. Translating it yields CASSPLMRIYEQYF.

The genes are TRBV19 and TRBJ1-2; 9 positions agree with TRBD1. The CDR3 runs to 18 residues. V gave up 0 bases and J gave up 2 bases; unmatched junction bases: 10. In germline, CDR1 is LNHDA, CDR2 SQIVND (reference sequence). CDR3 sequence (DNA): TGTGCCAGTAGTATAGACCCACATTGGGGACAGGGAAACTATGGCTACACCTTC. Translation: CASSIDPHWGQGNYGYTF. Variable domain in full (rest from reference TRBV19 and TRBJ1-2): DGGITQSPKYLFRKEGQNVTLSCEQNLNHDAMYWYRQDPGQGLRLIYYSQIVNDFQKGDIAEGYSVSREKKESFPLTVTSAQKNPTAFYLCASSIDPHWGQGNYGYTFGSGTRLTVV.

This rearrangement joins TRBV13 to TRBJ2-1, with D uncertain. CDR1 and CDR2 (germline): PRHDT, FYEKMQ (reference sequence). CDR3 length: 11 amino acids. V was shortened by 1 base and J by 5 bases, with 0 bases between the two germline ends. The CDR3 nucleotides are TGTGCCAGCAGCTTAGACAATGAGCAGTTCTTC. Protein product: CASSLDNEQFF. The whole variable domain, filled in from reference TRBV13 and TRBJ2-1, reads AAGVIQSPRHLIKEKRETATLKCYPIPRHDTVYWYQQGPGQDPQFLISFYEKMQSDKGSIPDRFSAQQFSDYHSELNMSSLELGDSALYFCASSLDNEQFFGPGTRLTVL.

This clone has a handful of counts. This chain joins TRBV2 and TRBJ2-1; 12 bases line up with TRBD2. Germline assignment: CDR1 SNHLY and CDR2 FYNNEI. This CDR3 is built from 15 residues. V shed 7 bases and J 7 bases; nucleotides not matched to a gene: 8. The CDR3 coding sequence is TGTGCCAGCATTCCACTAGCGGGGGGTAGTAATGAGCAGTTCTTC. Encoded protein: CASIPLAGGSNEQFF.

This chain links TRBV5-6 with TRBJ2-1, with 13 bases identical to TRBD2. This CDR3 is 16 amino acids long. The V gene end was trimmed by 4 bases and the J gene end by 9 bases; junction bases not matched to a gene: 10. From germline, CDR1 is SGHDT and CDR2 YYEEEE. CDR3 sequence reads: CASSPWGTSGDPEQFF. In DNA form, the CDR3 reads TGTGCCAGCAGCCCCTGGGGGACTAGCGGGGACCCTGAGCAGTTCTTC.

The rearrangement uses TRBV13 and TRBJ2-7; D is perhaps TRBD1 or TRBD2 (5 bases each). Germline V CDR1 and CDR2: PRHDT, FYEKMQ (reference sequence). V shed 5 bases and J shed 5 bases, with 19 bases lying between them. The CDR3 consists of 15 residues. CDR3 DNA: TGTGCCAGCAGCCCCACGAGGATCGGGGACCACGAGCAGTACTTC. This gives the protein CASSPTRIGDHEQYF.

The chain links TRBV7-8 to TRBJ2-7; D is unclear. V was cut by 2 bases and J by 2 bases, with 10 bases left in between. The germline CDR1 and CDR2 sequences are SGHVS and FQNEAQ. CDR3 length equals 14 residues. The CDR3 reads CASSLLENPYEQYF. For the CDR3, the DNA is TGTGCCAGCAGCTTACTAGAAAACCCCTACGAGCAGTACTTC. Filled out from reference TRBV7-8 and TRBJ2-7, the complete variable domain reads GAGVSQSPRYKVAKRGQDVALRCDPISGHVSLFWYQQALGQGPEFLTYFQNEAQLDKSGLPSDRFFAERPEGSVSTLKIQRTQQEDSAVYLCASSLLENPYEQYFGPGTRLTVT.

The sample holds one count of this clone. The chain joins TRBV27 to TRBJ1-2; weak D call: TRBD1 (5 bases). CDR1 MNHEY and CDR2 SMNVEV come from the germline V gene (reference sequence). Trimming removed 8 bases from V and 7 bases from J, with 14 bases in between. There are 12 residues in the CDR3. The CDR3 spells CASGSTGFGYTF. CDR3 nucleotides: TGTGCCAGCGGTTCTACAGGTTTTGGCTACACCTTC.